This T cell receptor (beta chain) appears in the sequencing data of a study of blood T cell repertoires in COVID-19 (dated by TCRdb to between 2020 and 2021). About the study as a whole: The collaborator samples originated in the United States, Italy and Spain and spanned the acute and convalescent phases of COVID-19. The prospective study material was composed of cDNA or gDNA derived from T cells, B-cell-depleted T cells, or PBMCs. Deeply sampled blood TCRbeta repertoires from subjects exposed to, actively infected with, or recovered from COVID-19 were included in the dataset. The repertoires were released in a freely available public database intended as a resource for research on the immune response to SARS-CoV-2. Samples were obtained from the ongoing ImmuneRACE study (first 160 participants) and from some 1,200 subjects provided by 6 global collaborators. Sample metadata almost always included a de-identified subject ID, COVID-19 status, age in years and sex. Where HLA class I and class II types were available, the types were taken from metadata supplied by the sample provider, not from assay-based typing.

Worth noting for this clone: Its antigen is still unknown. It has no much larger one-base neighbor in the sample; base qualities were not kept.

The immunoSEQ Assay, a bias-controlled multiplex PCR, was used to amplify TCRbeta CDR3 regions from genomic DNA. The paper's processing steps were these. The number of nucleated cells in each sample was estimated from the amplification of reference gene primers within the assay. To quantify the absolute abundance of each unique TCRbeta CDR3 rearrangement, sequence reads were collapsed and filtered. For each sample, productive Simpson clonality was calculated by taking the square root of Simpson's diversity index across productive rearrangements. TCRdb carries this immuneACCESS record with in-frame sequences only. Its versions omit some clonotypes, under half of them owing to an unresolved V gene in the studies checked, with the rest unexplained. That table gives V, J and clone size, and the DNA gave D and trimming. This sample gives 150,000 to 170,000 clones in total; 70% to 85% of them show up just once. Of the sample, 0.63% is held by the ten largest clones.

Broad study findings and their caveats: How much clinical and demographic metadata was included differed by source and by participant, and the metadata was provided uncurated.

The V and J ends are trimmed by 5 bases and 3 bases, leaving 11 bases between them. The germline V gene sets CDR1 to SGHAT and CDR2 to FQNNGV. Counted from cysteine to phenylalanine, this CDR3 has 13 amino acids. Solely the CDR3 DNA is kept, with 39 bases framed from the first base. One collaborating source in Seattle enrolled patients while the patients were actively infected and followed the patients over time throughout the course of disease. The collaborating institutions used their own protocols to collect whole blood in K2EDTA tubes. For TCRbeta analysis, collaborators shipped samples in one of three forms: frozen whole blood, isolated PBMCs, or DNA extracted from either of those sample types.

Specimen: peripheral blood. The sequence was collected from a man aged 60 to 69 with COVID-19, enrolled during active disease. The chain employs TRBV11-2 and TRBJ2-7, with TRBD1 perhaps the D gene, on 5 matching bases. The nucleotide sequence is given as TGTGCCAGCAGCAGGGGAAGGCTCTACGAGCAGTACTTC. This translates into CASSRGRLYEQYF.